What follows are 9 T cell receptor beta chains derived from one specimen sequenced in a study of CD8 T cells in Susac syndrome. Random hexamers served to reverse transcribe roughly 0.5 to 1 ug RNA. TCRdb redid the calling of the immunoSEQ multiplex PCR reads with MiXCR, one entry per CDR3 protein. This sample yields roughly 120,000 distinct CDR3 sequences, of which 80% to 95% are seen a single time; less than 0.4% belongs to the top ten. What was sequenced was CD8+ T cells from PBMCs. These receptor sequences come from a human donor with multiple sclerosis.

The chain employs TRBV30 and TRBJ2-1; TRBD2 matches 12 bases. The J segment lost 13 bases and the V segment lost 1 base, leaving 11 bases of the junction unmatched. This CDR3 comprises 15 residues. CDR1 and CDR2 (germline): GTSNPN, SVGIG (reference sequence). CDR3 sequence reads: CAWSGLAGGPGTQFF. The CDR3 nucleotides are TGTGCCTGGAGTGGTCTAGCGGGGGGGCCCGGGACTCAGTTCTTC.

The chain combines TRBV7-2 with TRBJ2-3; TRBD2 matches 11 bases. The J segment lost 5 bases and the V segment lost 4 bases, leaving 2 bases of the junction unmatched. CDR1 SGHTA and CDR2 FQGNSA come from the germline V gene. The CDR3 is 14 amino acids. The DNA for the CDR3 is TGTGCCAGCAGCTCACTAGCGGGAGTAGATACGCAGTATTTT. Protein: CASSSLAGVDTQYF.

The J gene is TRBJ1-5, the V gene TRBV6-1; 8 positions match TRBD1. The CDR3 runs to 14 residues. Germline trimming cut 5 bases from V and 6 bases from J; bases unmatched to any gene: 6. The germline V gene encodes CDR1 MNHNS and CDR2 SASEGT. The CDR3 bases are TGTGCCAGCAGTCCGGACAGGGCCGCTCAGCCCCAGCATTTT. This encodes CASSPDRAAQPQHF.

This clonotype was picked up one time. J is TRBJ2-3 and V is TRBV7-9; maybe TRBD2 (6 bases). With 5 bases removed from V and 0 bases from J, the gap between germline ends came to 12 bases. The CDR3 covers 15 residues. From germline, CDR1 is SEHNR and CDR2 FQNEAQ (reference sequence). CDR3 in DNA: TGTGCCAGCAGCCTCCCGGGGACTAGCACAGATACGCAGTATTTT. It encodes CASSLPGTSTDTQYF.

The V and J genes are TRBV9 and TRBJ2-1; 8 bases match TRBD2. V was pared by 5 bases and J by 9 bases, with 13 bases of the junction left unmatched. The CDR3 has 15 amino acids. Germline-derived CDR1 and CDR2 are SGDLS and YYNGEE. The CDR3 DNA is TGTGCCAGCAGTGGGGGTAGCAGCGGGAGACTTGAGCAGTTCTTC. This codes for CASSGGSSGRLEQFF.

The rearrangement uses TRBV9 and TRBJ2-3; 13 bases align to TRBD2. The CDR3 is 19 amino acids. Germline V gene data show CDR1 as SGDLS and CDR2 as YYNGEE. The junction had 11 bases not matched to a gene; V was cut back by 3 bases and J by 1 base. DNA for the CDR3: TGTGCCAGCAGCGACCAACTAGCGGGAGGGGAGGGGGGCACAGATACGCAGTATTTT. This sequence encodes CASSDQLAGGEGGTDTQYF.

The chain has TRBV27 and TRBJ2-7; possibly TRBD2 for D (7 bases). Deletions cut 8 bases from V and 8 bases from J, with 16 bases between. The CDR3 length is 12 residues. Looked up from germline, CDR1 is MNHEY and CDR2 is SMNVEV (reference sequence). CDR3 loop: CASGRGGYKQYF. CDR3 bases: TGTGCCAGCGGCAGGGGAGGGTACAAGCAGTACTTC.

The chain recombines TRBV20-1 with TRBJ1-1; 9 bases map to TRBD1. The length of the CDR3 is 13 residues. The V and J ends lost 2 bases and 7 bases, in that order; junction bases with no gene match: 5. The germline gives CDR1 DFQATT, CDR2 SNEGSKA (reference sequence). In DNA, the CDR3 is TGCAGTGCTAGATATACAGGGGGCCATGAAGCTTTCTTT. The encoded protein is CSARYTGGHEAFF.

The rearrangement joins TRBV10-3 to TRBJ1-1; D ambiguous. Trimming removed 2 bases at V and 4 bases at J, with 14 bases between. CDR1 is ENHRY and CDR2 is SYGVKD in the germline V gene. The CDR3 contains 15 residues. The CDR3 protein is CAISELGASGTEAFF. DNA for the CDR3: TGTGCCATCAGTGAGCTCGGAGCCTCAGGCACTGAAGCTTTCTTT.